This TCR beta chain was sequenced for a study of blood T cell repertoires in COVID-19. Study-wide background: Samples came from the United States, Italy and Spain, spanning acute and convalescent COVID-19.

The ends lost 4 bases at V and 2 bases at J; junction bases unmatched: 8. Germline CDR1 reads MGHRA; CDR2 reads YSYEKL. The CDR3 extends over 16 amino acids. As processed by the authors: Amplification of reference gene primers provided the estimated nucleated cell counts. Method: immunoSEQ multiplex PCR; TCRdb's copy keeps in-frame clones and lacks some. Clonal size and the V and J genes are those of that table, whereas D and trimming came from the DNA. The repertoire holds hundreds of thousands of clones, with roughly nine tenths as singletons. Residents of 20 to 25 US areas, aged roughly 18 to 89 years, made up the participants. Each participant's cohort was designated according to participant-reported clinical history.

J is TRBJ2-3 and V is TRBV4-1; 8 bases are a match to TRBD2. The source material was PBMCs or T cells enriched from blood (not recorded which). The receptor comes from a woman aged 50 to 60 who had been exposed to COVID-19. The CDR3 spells CASSPVERGNTDTQYF. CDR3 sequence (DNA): TGCGCCAGCAGCCCCGTCGAGCGGGGGAACACAGATACGCAGTATTTT.